These 12 T cell receptor beta chains came from one sample sequenced in a study of T cell responses to AZD1222 COVID-19 vaccine. Profiled with immunoSEQ multiplex PCR; TCRdb holds only in-frame clones, not every one. The sample yields 150,000 to 200,000 clones, around 94% seen once. Sequences were derived from peripheral blood, sampled on day 0 of AZD1222 vaccination. The source of these receptors is an adult in good health.

The chain recombines TRBV27 with TRBJ2-1, with 10 bases lining up with TRBD2. Germline CDR1 is MNHEY and CDR2 is SMNVEV (reference sequence). Losses at the gene ends were 6 bases for V and 7 bases for J; bases not matched to a gene: 9. CDR3 length equals 15 residues. CDR3 bases: TGTGCCAGCAGACTCCAGTCTAGCGGGAGAAATGAGCAGTTCTTC. Its protein is CASRLQSSGRNEQFF.

The chain is built from TRBV5-5 and TRBJ1-2, with D possibly matching TRBD1 (5 bases). The V and J ends lost 6 bases and 1 base respectively, with 7 bases between them. The CDR3 loop spans 12 amino acids. Germline values: CDR1 SGHKS, CDR2 YYEKEE (reference sequence). CDR3 nucleotide sequence: TGTGCCAGCACAGGGCTTAACTATGGCTACACCTTC. Translated: CASTGLNYGYTF.

The rearrangement uses TRBV5-5 and TRBJ1-6; D call uncertain. Trimming cost V 2 bases and J 3 bases, with 9 bases left between them. This CDR3 spans 15 amino acids. The germline V gene encodes CDR1 SGHKS and CDR2 YYEKEE (reference sequence). The CDR3 DNA sequence: TGTGCCAGCAGCTTTATTGAGGTCTATAATTCACCCCTCCACTTT. This gives the protein CASSFIEVYNSPLHF.

The chain has TRBV11-2 and TRBJ2-1; possibly TRBD1 or TRBD2 for D (5 bases each). CDR3 length equals 14 residues. Trimming took 5 bases from V and 8 from J, leaving 16 bases between them. Per germline, CDR1 SGHAT and CDR2 FQNNGV. This CDR3 reads CASSPSGRLDEQFF. CDR3 nucleotides: TGTGCCAGCAGCCCTTCGGGGCGGCTGGATGAGCAGTTCTTC.

This chain joins TRBV27 and TRBJ1-5; D gene uncertain. Per the germline V gene, CDR1 is MNHEY and CDR2 is SMNVEV (reference sequence). V dropped 2 bases and J dropped 7 bases, with 9 bases sitting between them. This CDR3 is 13 amino acids long. The CDR3 sequence: CASSLQSGQPQHF. CDR3 bases: TGTGCCAGCAGTTTACAAAGCGGACAGCCCCAGCATTTT.

This chain joins TRBV2 and TRBJ2-1; 9 nucleotides match TRBD2. The CDR3 covers 13 residues. Germline CDR1 is SNHLY and CDR2 is FYNNEI. The ends lost 8 bases at V and 7 bases at J; junction bases unmatched: 6. CDR3 sequence: CASVWREGNEQFF. DNA for the CDR3: TGTGCCAGCGTATGGCGGGAGGGGAATGAGCAGTTCTTC. Filled out from reference TRBV2 and TRBJ2-1, the complete variable domain reads EPEVTQTPSHQVTQMGQEVILRCVPISNHLYFYWYRQILGQKVEFLVSFYNNEISEKSEIFDDQFSVERPDGSNFTLKIRSTKLEDSAMYFCASVWREGNEQFFGPGTRLTVL.

The chain combines TRBV18 with TRBJ2-7, with 9 bases matching TRBD2. Per germline, CDR1 KGHSH and CDR2 LQKENI. Trimming removed 8 bases from V and 6 bases from J; junction bases left unmatched: 8. This CDR3 contains 13 residues. CDR3 protein: CASGGLAGVEQYF. DNA for the CDR3: TGTGCCAGCGGGGGGTTAGCGGGAGTCGAGCAGTACTTC.

This clone came up once. The chain employs TRBV30 and TRBJ2-1; D might be TRBD2 (5 bases). This CDR3 is built from 14 residues. The germline gives CDR1 GTSNPN, CDR2 SVGIG (reference sequence). V lost 2 bases and J lost 5, with 13 bases in between. For the CDR3, the DNA is TGTGCCTGGAGTCCCGGACTTCCCAACAATGAGCAGTTCTTC. Its protein is CAWSPGLPNNEQFF.

The genes are TRBV30 and TRBJ2-7; the D gene is possibly TRBD2 (5 bases). This CDR3 has 13 residues. V was pared by 1 base and J by 3 bases, with 10 bases between. CDR1 and CDR2 from the germline V gene are GTSNPN and SVGIG (reference sequence). CDR3 nucleotide sequence: TGTGCCTGGAGTGAGGAGGACGTCTACGAGCAGTACTTC. This codes for CAWSEEDVYEQYF.

This chain connects TRBV6-4 to TRBJ2-2; TRBD1 matches 10 bases. CDR1 is MRHNA and CDR2 is SNTAGT in the germline V gene. This CDR3 is built from 15 residues. V shed 4 bases, J shed 3 bases, and the junction held 2 bases outside the gene matches. Written as DNA, the CDR3 is TGTGCCAGCAGTGGGGACAGGGGTGACACCGGGGAGCTGTTTTTT. It specifies CASSGDRGDTGELFF.

Comment on this clone: Additional DNA sequences in this sample encode the identical CDR3. The V call is TRBV6-1, the J call TRBJ2-7, with D hard to call. Trimming took 3 bases from V and 4 from J, leaving 4 bases between them. The germline CDR1 and CDR2 sequences are MNHNS and SASEGT. The CDR3 extends over 11 amino acids. CDR3 in amino acids: CASSDRYEQYF. The CDR3 DNA follows: TGTGCCAGCAGTGACCGATACGAGCAGTACTTC.

The chain employs TRBV5-1 and TRBJ2-2; 8 nucleotides agree with TRBD2. Per the germline V gene, CDR1 is SGHRS and CDR2 is YFSETQ. After removal of 5 bases from V and 5 bases from J, the junction contained 11 bases not matched to a gene. The CDR3 covers 16 residues. The DNA for the CDR3 is TGCGCCAGCAGGCTTAGCGGGACTGGGGCGACCGGGGAGCTGTTTTTT. This sequence encodes CASRLSGTGATGELFF.